The 22 T cell receptor beta chains below were found in one sample sequenced in a study of OX40 agonist ivuxolimab in advanced cancers. Sequenced by immunoSEQ multiplex PCR; TCRdb stores in-frame clones only, minus some. Among about 80,000 clones listed, 70% to 90% were seen once. The source was CD4+ or CD8+ T cells sorted from blood, collected in a trial of the OX40 agonist ivuxolimab. The receptor source for this set is an adult with an advanced solid tumor such as melanoma, head and neck, liver or kidney cancer.

V is TRBV29-1 and J is TRBJ1-1; no definite D call. Trimming shortened V by 4 bases and J by 4 bases, and 13 bases separated the two germline ends. The CDR3 is 13 residues long. Germline V gene sequence: CDR1 SQVTM, CDR2 ANQGSEA. The DNA of the CDR3 is TGCAGCGTTGGATCGGGGTTGAGCACTGAAGCTTTCTTT. Translation: CSVGSGLSTEAFF. The full variable domain, with the rest looked up from reference TRBV29-1 and TRBJ1-1, is SAVISQKPSRDICQRGTSLTIQCQVDSQVTMMFWYRQQPGQSLTLIATANQGSEATYESGFVIDKFPISRPNLTFSTLTVSNMSPEDSSIYLCSVGSGLSTEAFFGQGTRLTVV.

The table lists this clone with a few counts. The sample holds other DNA sequences that translate to the same CDR3. The chain carries TRBV7-9 and TRBJ2-3; D not resolved. The length of the CDR3 is 16 residues. Trimming shortened V by 5 bases and J by 0 bases, and 15 bases separated the two germline ends. Per the germline V gene, CDR1 is SEHNR and CDR2 is FQNEAQ (reference sequence). CDR3 nucleotide sequence: TGTGCCAGCAGCCCTCCCTCAGGAGCTAGCACAGATACGCAGTATTTT. Translating it yields CASSPPSGASTDTQYF.

V usage is TRBV9 and J usage is TRBJ2-6; D unclear. Germline V gene data show CDR1 as SGDLS and CDR2 as YYNGEE. V lost 0 bases and J lost 1, with 8 bases in between. The CDR3 consists of 16 residues. For the CDR3, the DNA is TGTGCCAGCAGCGTAGAATGGGGATCTGGGGCCAACGTCCTGACTTTC. Its translation is CASSVEWGSGANVLTF. Using reference TRBV9 and TRBJ2-6 for the parts outside the CDR3, the full variable domain is DSGVTQTPKHLITATGQRVTLRCSPRSGDLSVYWYQQSLDQGLQFLIQYYNGEERAKGNILERFSAQQFPDLHSELNLSSLELGDSALYFCASSVEWGSGANVLTFGAGSRLTVL.

The chain uses TRBV6-1 and TRBJ1-5, with D perhaps matching TRBD1 (5 bases). V was shortened by 3 bases and J by 4 bases, with 16 bases between the two germline ends. Germline values: CDR1 MNHNS, CDR2 SASEGT. The CDR3 has 16 residues. The CDR3 bases are TGTGCCAGCAGTGACTACCGAGGGGCGGGGAATCAGCCCCAGCATTTT. The encoded protein is CASSDYRGAGNQPQHF.

The chain employs TRBV28 and TRBJ2-2, with D possibly TRBD1 on 6 matching bases. In germline, CDR1 is MDHEN, CDR2 SYDVKM. Between the trimmed V and J ends, which lost 5 bases and 3 bases, there was a span of 13 bases. This CDR3 has 15 amino acids. CDR3 amino acids: CASSPHRVDTGELFF. CDR3 DNA: TGTGCCAGCAGTCCCCACAGGGTTGACACCGGGGAGCTGTTTTTT. The full variable domain, its missing parts supplied by reference TRBV28 and TRBJ2-2, is DVKVTQSSRYLVKRTGEKVFLECVQDMDHENMFWYRQDPGLGLRLIYFSYDVKMKEKGDIPEGYSVSREKKERFSLILESASTNQTSMYLCASSPHRVDTGELFFGEGSRLTVL.

The V and J genes are TRBV19 and TRBJ2-7; 9 nucleotides line up with TRBD1. V was pared by 6 bases and J by 3 bases, with 21 bases of the junction left unmatched. The CDR3 is 19 amino acids. The germline CDR1 and CDR2 sequences are LNHDA and SQIVND (reference sequence). CDR3 nucleotide sequence: TGTGCCAGTAGCCAAAACACAGGGGGCGCTGGGCCCGTCGGCTACGAGCAGTACTTC. The encoded protein is CASSQNTGGAGPVGYEQYF.

The chain is built from TRBV27 and TRBJ2-7; D might be TRBD1 or TRBD2, each matching 5 bases. V was pared by 5 bases and J by 1 base, with 15 bases between. The CDR3 runs 15 residues. The germline gives CDR1 MNHEY, CDR2 SMNVEV (reference sequence). The DNA for the CDR3 is TGTGCCAGCAGTCAGCAGGGAGTGGGATCCTACGAGCAGTACTTC. Protein: CASSQQGVGSYEQYF.

The chain links TRBV29-1 to TRBJ2-1; 14 bases match TRBD2. Germline V gene data show CDR1 as SQVTM and CDR2 as ANQGSEA. The CDR3 has 18 amino acids. J was trimmed by 0 bases and V by 8 bases; bases with no gene match: 12. The CDR3 here is CSLTTGLAGVSSYNEQFF. In nucleotides, the CDR3 is TGCAGCCTTACGACGGGACTAGCGGGAGTGAGCTCCTACAATGAGCAGTTCTTC.

The chain's CDR3 is CASSQTGYYGYTF. CDR3 in DNA: TGCGCCAGCAGCCAGACAGGTTACTATGGCTACACCTTC. The chain recombines TRBV4-3 with TRBJ1-2, with a weak D call TRBD1 (6 bases). CDR3 length equals 13 residues. Per germline, CDR1 LGHNA and CDR2 YSLEER. V dropped 3 bases and J dropped 3 bases, with 8 bases sitting between them.

V is TRBV5-1 and J is TRBJ1-1, with no clear D. The CDR3 contains 14 residues. CDR1 and CDR2 from the germline V gene are SGHRS and YFSETQ. Trimming cost V 7 bases and J 4 bases, with 17 bases left between them. CDR3 loop: CASGTATRGTEAFF. The DNA of the CDR3 is TGCGCCAGCGGTACTGCAACCCGAGGCACTGAAGCTTTCTTT.

The chain recombines TRBV2 with TRBJ2-5; D gene uncertain. The CDR3 runs to 13 residues. The V gene's germline CDR1 is SNHLY and CDR2 FYNNEI. The V end was cut by 7 bases, the J end by 5 bases, with 14 bases between. CDR3 nucleotides: TGTGCCAGCATAGGCATTCATCGGGAGACCCAGTACTTC. Its translation is CASIGIHRETQYF.

This clone was seen once. V gene TRBV6-1 combines with J gene TRBJ1-3; a weak D match, TRBD1 (6 bases). With 7 bases removed from V and 4 bases from J, the gap between germline ends came to 17 bases. Germline V CDR1 and CDR2: MNHNS, SASEGT. This CDR3 region has 15 residues. The CDR3 DNA reads TGTGCCAGCATTAGGGCAGGGGTTAGGGGAAACACCATATATTTT. The encoded protein is CASIRAGVRGNTIYF.

The sample holds a few counts of this clone. The chain links TRBV28 to TRBJ2-6; D may be TRBD1 (6 bases). Trimming pared 5 bases from V and 2 bases from J, leaving 13 bases between. The CDR3 runs 16 residues. The germline gives CDR1 MDHEN, CDR2 SYDVKM. The CDR3 nucleotides read TGTGCCAGCAGTACGTACTCAGGGGCTGGGGCCAACGTCCTGACTTTC. Protein: CASSTYSGAGANVLTF.

The CDR3 sequence: CASSFRSIRNNQPQHF. The CDR3 DNA reads TGTGCCAGCAGTTTCAGATCCATTAGGAACAATCAGCCCCAGCATTTT. The J gene is TRBJ1-5, the V gene TRBV27; D call uncertain. The V end lost 3 bases, the J end lost 3 bases, and 15 bases lay between the germline ends. CDR1 is MNHEY and CDR2 is SMNVEV in the germline V gene (reference sequence). The CDR3 loop spans 16 amino acids.

The genes are TRBV14 and TRBJ1-1, with D possibly TRBD1 on 5 matching bases. The CDR3 sequence is 12 residues long. V gave up 3 bases and J gave up 10 bases, with 12 bases separating them. Germline V gives CDR1 SGHDN, CDR2 FVKESK. Here the CDR3 reads CASSHIDSRAFF. CDR3 nucleotides: TGTGCCAGCAGCCATATCGACAGTCGAGCTTTCTTT.

The chain links TRBV4-2 to TRBJ1-4, with TRBD1 as a possible D gene (5 bases). Between the trimmed V and J ends, which lost 4 bases and 0 bases, there was a span of 15 bases. The CDR3 covers 17 residues. Germline V gene sequence: CDR1 LGHNA, CDR2 YNFKEQ. CDR3 protein: CASSPELGTATNEKLFF. The CDR3 DNA follows: TGTGCCAGCAGCCCGGAACTGGGGACGGCAACTAATGAAAAACTGTTTTTT.

This chain uses TRBV27 with TRBJ1-4; D call uncertain. This CDR3 has 12 residues. Germline V gene lookup returns CDR1 MNHEY and CDR2 SMNVEV (reference sequence). Trimming shortened V by 5 bases and J by 7 bases, and 8 bases separated the two germline ends. The CDR3 DNA follows: TGTGCCAGCAGTAGAGGAACTGAAAAACTGTTTTTT. This codes for CASSRGTEKLFF.

V gene TRBV11-3 combines with J gene TRBJ1-1, with D possibly being TRBD1 (6 bases). The CDR3 has 14 amino acids. The germline gives CDR1 SGHNT, CDR2 YENEEA. V lost 8 bases and J lost 5, with 18 bases in between. CDR3 loop: CASGKQGFGTEAFF. The CDR3 DNA is TGTGCCAGCGGAAAACAGGGATTCGGGACTGAAGCTTTCTTT.

The chain combines TRBV6-1 with TRBJ1-2, with D maybe TRBD1 (5 bases). The CDR3 runs 14 residues. Deletions cut 6 bases from V and 6 bases from J, with 17 bases between. Germline V gene data show CDR1 as MNHNS and CDR2 as SASEGT. This CDR3 is CASRVGGRGDGYTF. CDR3 DNA: TGTGCCAGCAGGGTGGGAGGGAGGGGAGATGGCTACACCTTC.

The V and J genes are TRBV18 and TRBJ1-1; D gene uncertain. The CDR3 covers 13 residues. Germline V lookup: CDR1 KGHSH, CDR2 LQKENI. Trimming removed 3 bases at V and 4 bases at J, with 9 bases between. CDR3 in amino acids: CASSPSYGTEAFF. In DNA, the CDR3 is TGTGCCAGCTCACCGTCGTATGGCACTGAAGCTTTCTTT.

V gene TRBV29-1 combines with J gene TRBJ2-3; 12 bases are shared with TRBD1. This CDR3 has 16 amino acids. Germline V lookup: CDR1 SQVTM, CDR2 ANQGSEA. V trimming: 4 bases; J trimming: 4 bases; junction bases outside the gene matches: 9. This CDR3 is CSVATTGQGAADTQYF. CDR3 DNA sequence: TGCAGCGTTGCAACTACGGGACAGGGGGCCGCAGATACGCAGTATTTT.

The rearrangement links TRBV28 to TRBJ2-6; D might be TRBD1 or TRBD2, each matching 6 bases. Germline CDR1 reads MDHEN; CDR2 reads SYDVKM. CDR3 length equals 16 residues. Deletions cut 6 bases from V and 0 bases from J, with 12 bases between. In DNA form, the CDR3 reads TGTGCCAGCAGGATGGGGGGCAGCTCTGGGGCCAACGTCCTGACTTTC. Translation gives CASRMGGSSGANVLTF.